The 28 T cell receptor beta chains below were found in one sample sequenced in a study of T cells expressing NK-cell markers. From the 5' RACE reads, TCRdb lists one entry per CDR3 protein and no DNA. Its listing shows 550,000 to 600,000 distinct CDR3 sequences. Input material: blood T cells: a sorted CD56 or NKG2C T cell subset, CD4+ or CD8+ T cells, or bulk PBMC T cells (not recorded which). The receptors shown here come from a man younger than 35 in good health.

Here the CDR3 reads CSVTSAAYNEQFF. V usage is TRBV20-1 and J usage is TRBJ2-1; there is no DNA to check the TCRdb D call of TRBD2. The germline CDR1 and CDR2 sequences are DFQATT and SNEGSKA (reference sequence). The CDR3 loop spans 13 amino acids.

The V gene is TRBV6-2 or TRBV6-3, the J gene TRBJ2-3. Germline V gene lookup returns CDR1 MNHEY and CDR2 SVGEGT. The CDR3 is 13 residues long. CDR3 sequence: CASSYPVVYTQYF.

The chain recombines TRBV12-3 or TRBV12-4 with TRBJ2-3. This CDR3 is built from 14 residues. CDR3 in amino acids: CASFSGIRADTQYF.

The chain links TRBV29-1 to TRBJ2-1. CDR1 is SQVTM and CDR2 is ANQGSEA in the germline V gene. The length of the CDR3 is 15 residues. The CDR3 protein is CSVEGRSGSYNEQFF.

The V and J genes are TRBV11-2 and TRBJ1-1; absent DNA, TCRdb's TRBD1 call cannot be checked. CDR3 length equals 12 residues. Germline-derived CDR1 and CDR2 are SGHAT and FQNNGV. The CDR3 is CASSLTRAGPFF.

The V and J genes are TRBV28 and TRBJ2-1; TCRdb names TRBD2, which stays unverified in the absence of DNA. The CDR3 is 19 amino acids. The V gene's germline CDR1 is MDHEN and CDR2 SYDVKM. The CDR3 sequence: CASSFYRTSGRPRGNEQFF.

The chain is built from TRBV12-3 or TRBV12-4 and TRBJ2-5. This CDR3 region has 14 residues. CDR3 sequence reads: CASRPAELQETQYF.

The CDR3 is CASSDRLATEAFF. V usage is TRBV6-6 and J usage is TRBJ1-1. The CDR3 is 13 residues long. Germline CDR1 and CDR2: MNHNY and SVGAGI (reference sequence).

The chain links TRBV7-9 to TRBJ2-1. Germline assignment: CDR1 SEHNR and CDR2 FQNEAQ (reference sequence). CDR3 length: 12 amino acids. CDR3 protein: CASSYGIDEQFF.

J is TRBJ2-1 and V is TRBV20-1; with no DNA, the TCRdb D assignment of TRBD2 cannot be verified. The CDR3 runs 13 residues. The germline CDR1 and CDR2 sequences are DFQATT and SNEGSKA (reference sequence). CDR3 loop: CSAGLAVVHEQFF.

The chain is built from TRBV3-1 and TRBJ2-2. The CDR3 runs 15 residues. Germline lookup yields CDR1 LGHDT and CDR2 YNNKEL (reference sequence). The CDR3 reads CASSYLLGNTGELFF.

The V and J genes are TRBV5-1 and TRBJ1-2. There are 14 residues in the CDR3. Germline CDR1 SGHRS, CDR2 YFSETQ. The CDR3 is CASSLGHGGNGYTF.

The rearrangement links TRBV7-6 to TRBJ2-1; TCRdb returns TRBD2, unconfirmable since there is no DNA. CDR3 length equals 16 residues. Germline V gives CDR1 SGHVS, CDR2 FNYEAQ. CDR3 region: CASSSELAGGSHEQFF. The whole variable domain, filled in from reference TRBV7-6 and TRBJ2-1, reads GAGVSQSPRYKVTKRGQDVALRCDPISGHVSLYWYRQALGQGPEFLTYFNYEAQQDKSGLPNDRFSAERPEGSISTLTIQRTEQRDSAMYRCASSSELAGGSHEQFFGPGTRLTVL.

This chain uses TRBV6-2 or TRBV6-3 with TRBJ2-7; TCRdb outputs TRBD1, but without DNA this stays unchecked. This CDR3 is 14 amino acids long. Germline loops: CDR1 MNHEY, CDR2 SVGEGT. The CDR3 sequence is CASTHRRGVYEQYF.

The chain is built from TRBV15 and TRBJ2-2. Germline assignment: CDR1 LNHNV and CDR2 YYDKDF (reference sequence). This CDR3 spans 12 amino acids. The CDR3 here is CATARDTGELFF. Looking up the rest from reference TRBV15 and TRBJ2-2 gives the full variable domain: DAMVIQNPRYQVTQFGKPVTLSCSQTLNHNVMYWYQQKSSQAPKLLFHYYDKDFNNEADTPDNFQSRRPNTSFCFLDIRSPGLGDTAMYLCATARDTGELFFGEGSRLTVL.

This chain uses TRBV29-1 with TRBJ1-3. Looked up from germline, CDR1 is SQVTM and CDR2 is ANQGSEA. The CDR3 is made up of 12 amino acids. The CDR3: CSVGETGNTIYF. The whole variable domain, remainder taken from reference TRBV29-1 and TRBJ1-3, is SAVISQKPSRDICQRGTSLTIQCQVDSQVTMMFWYRQQPGQSLTLIATANQGSEATYESGFVIDKFPISRPNLTFSTLTVSNMSPEDSSIYLCSVGETGNTIYFGEGSWLTVV.

The rearrangement uses TRBV3-1 and TRBJ2-1; without DNA, the TCRdb call of TRBD2 cannot be checked. The CDR3 consists of 20 residues. CDR1 is LGHDT, CDR2 YNNKEL, per germline (reference sequence). The chain's CDR3 is CASSHPPGLAGERTYNEQFF.

The chain couples TRBV25-1 to TRBJ2-1; the D call of TRBD2 rests on TCRdb alone, since no DNA is present to check it. Germline V lookup: CDR1 MGHDK, CDR2 SYGVNS. The CDR3 spans 15 residues. CDR3 amino acids: CASSEITNRENEQFF.

V gene TRBV11-2 combines with J gene TRBJ1-6. This CDR3 is 15 amino acids long. Germline assignment: CDR1 SGHAT and CDR2 FQNNGV. The CDR3 loop reads CASSSDMDFNSPLHF.

J is TRBJ2-2 and V is TRBV29-1; TCRdb reports TRBD2, a call that lacks DNA to check it against. Looked up from germline, CDR1 is SQVTM and CDR2 is ANQGSEA. The CDR3 has 16 residues. CDR3 protein: CSVEIRDYDKTGELFF.

This chain links TRBV12-3 or TRBV12-4 with TRBJ2-1; the TRBD2 assignment by TCRdb is unverifiable without DNA. The CDR3 runs to 18 residues. The CDR3 protein is CASSPRLAAFETYNEQFF.

This rearrangement joins TRBV25-1 to TRBJ2-3; TCRdb's D call of TRBD2 is untestable without DNA. CDR3 size: 16 residues. The germline V gene has CDR1 MGHDK and CDR2 SYGVNS. CDR3 residues: CASSEFEGSGTDTQYF.

This chain uses TRBV9 with TRBJ2-7; TCRdb designates TRBD1, a call that cannot be tested without DNA. The CDR3 runs to 15 residues. Germline loops: CDR1 SGDLS, CDR2 YYNGEE. CDR3 residues: CASSPPPDGSYEQYF. The variable domain in full, with the rest retrieved from reference TRBV9 and TRBJ2-7, is DSGVTQTPKHLITATGQRVTLRCSPRSGDLSVYWYQQSLDQGLQFLIQYYNGEERAKGNILERFSAQQFPDLHSELNLSSLELGDSALYFCASSPPPDGSYEQYFGPGTRLTVT.

The gene calls are TRBV6-1 and TRBJ2-7. Germline CDR1 is MNHNS and CDR2 is SASEGT. CDR3 length: 12 residues. CDR3 loop: CASRMNLDEQYF.

V is TRBV6-5 and J is TRBJ2-2; the D call of TRBD2 rests on TCRdb alone, since no DNA is present to check it. This CDR3 is 17 amino acids long. In germline, CDR1 is MNHEY, CDR2 SVGAGI. The CDR3 loop is CASSYPSDYGGSGELFF.

The rearrangement joins TRBV20-1 to TRBJ2-2. In germline, CDR1 is DFQATT, CDR2 SNEGSKA (reference sequence). CDR3 length: 14 residues. CDR3 sequence: CSAQGIRNTGELFF.

This chain uses TRBV4-3 with TRBJ2-3. The CDR3 runs 15 residues. Germline values: CDR1 LGHNA, CDR2 YSLEER. CDR3 sequence reads: CASSQVHRSTDTQYF.

The chain combines TRBV6-5 with TRBJ2-5. CDR1 MNHEY and CDR2 SVGAGI come from the germline V gene. CDR3 length: 16 amino acids. CDR3 loop: CASSYSGWEGQETQYF.